The rows below give T cell receptor beta chains drawn from one sample of a study of PD-L1 blockade in urothelial cancer. The assay was immunoSEQ multiplex PCR, and TCRdb's table has in-frame clones only and misses some. In the table there are under 100,000 clones, around 89% of which are singletons. This material consisted of PBMCs, taken around atezolizumab (anti-PD-L1) treatment. These receptors originate from a man aged 60-69 years with urothelial cancer. Both conserved end residues are part of each CDR3. The order of the fields is V gene, D gene, clone size, J gene, CDR3 protein, CDR3 DNA. The D gene is left open where the match is weak. Expanded clones get a size class; other rows say once, few or many, or leave the size out.

TRBV19,TRBD1,-,TRBJ2-1,CASSERGQSSYNEQFF,TGTGCCAGTAGCGAGAGGGGACAGAGCTCCTACAATGAGCAGTTCTTC
TRBV5-4,-,-,TRBJ2-7,CASSTTLPLANEQYF,TGTGCCAGCAGCACCACCCTGCCGCTAGCTAACGAGCAGTACTTC
TRBV6-5,TRBD2,-,TRBJ2-1,CASRSGTSGSNEQFF,TGTGCCAGCAGGTCCGGGACTAGCGGCTCTAATGAGCAGTTCTTC
TRBV4-2,-,-,TRBJ2-1,CASSQYQGSSYNEQFF,TGTGCCAGCAGCCAGTATCAGGGGAGTTCCTACAATGAGCAGTTCTTC
TRBV4-3,-,once,TRBJ2-1,CASSQDLGRTTTNEQFF,TGCGCCAGCAGCCAAGATCTCGGAAGGACTACGACAAATGAGCAGTTCTTC
TRBV2,-,-,TRBJ1-4,CASRSNRAKRKLFF,TGTGCCAGCAGAAGCAACAGGGCGAAACGGAAACTGTTTTTT
TRBV18,TRBD1,-,TRBJ1-1,CASSFRQGGVNTEAFF,TGTGCCAGCTCATTCCGACAGGGCGGTGTGAACACTGAAGCTTTCTTT
TRBV5-1,TRBD1,-,TRBJ1-1,CASSTDRGARNTEAFF,TGCGCCAGCAGCACTGACAGGGGCGCAAGGAACACTGAAGCTTTCTTT
TRBV5-1,-,few,TRBJ2-3,CASSPGQITDTQYF,TGCGCCAGCAGCCCTGGACAGATCACAGATACGCAGTATTTT
TRBV5-1,-,-,TRBJ2-3,CASSLGAGGVDTQYF,TGCGCCAGCAGCTTGGGGGCAGGAGGAGTGGATACGCAGTATTTT
TRBV2,-,-,TRBJ1-4,CASSESGYEKLFF,TGTGCCAGCAGTGAGTCAGGGTATGAAAAACTGTTTTTT
TRBV25-1,TRBD1,-,TRBJ1-4,CASSDGPGGFEKLFF,TGTGCCAGCAGTGACGGACCAGGGGGCTTTGAAAAACTGTTTTTT
TRBV6-5,TRBD1,once,TRBJ1-5,CASSNTGVAQPQHF,TGTGCCAGCAGTAATACAGGGGTTGCTCAGCCCCAGCATTTT
TRBV5-1,TRBD1,-,TRBJ2-5,CASSPGTGQETQYF,TGCGCCAGCAGCCCCGGGACAGGACAAGAGACCCAGTACTTC
TRBV5-1,-,-,TRBJ2-7,CASSLGMRDEQYF,TGCGCCAGCAGCCTAGGTATGAGGGACGAGCAGTACTTC
TRBV4-1,TRBD1,-,TRBJ2-7,CASSQDWTGNDEQYF,TGCGCCAGCAGCCAAGACTGGACAGGGAACGACGAGCAGTACTTC
TRBV7-2,-,-,TRBJ2-1,CASSPADTSLGEQFF,TGTGCCAGCAGCCCGGCCGACACTTCCCTGGGTGAGCAGTTCTTC
TRBV7-2,TRBD2,-,TRBJ2-7,CASSSGGGAEQYF,TGTGCCAGCAGCTCGGGGGGAGGTGCCGAGCAGTACTTC
TRBV5-1,-,-,TRBJ2-3,CASSRVGGASTDTQYF,TGCGCCAGCAGCAGGGTGGGGGGGGCCAGCACAGATACGCAGTATTTT
TRBV6-5,TRBD1,-,TRBJ2-1,CASSYVTGFGNEQFF,TGTGCCAGCAGTTATGTGACAGGGTTCGGGAATGAGCAGTTCTTC
TRBV4-1,-,-,TRBJ1-2,CASSTSGRIYGYTF,TGCGCCAGCAGCACCTCCGGGAGAATCTATGGCTACACCTTC
TRBV7-2,TRBD2,-,TRBJ2-3,CASSFRLAGGYTQYF,TGTGCCAGCAGCTTTAGACTAGCGGGGGGATATACGCAGTATTTT
TRBV5-4,-,-,TRBJ2-2,CASSPGTSNTGELFF,TGTGCCAGCAGCCCGGGGACTTCGAACACCGGGGAGCTGTTTTTT
TRBV5-4,-,-,TRBJ2-7,CASSSGGGWREQYF,TGTGCCAGCAGCTCGGGCGGAGGGTGGAGGGAGCAGTACTTC